This TCR beta chain was profiled in a study of cytomegalovirus exposure and HLA in healthy donors. Study background: The approximately 670 first-cohort repertoires and the 120 or so validation repertoires shared the same platform, a later analysis reported.

Germline CDR1 is KGHSH and CDR2 is LQKENI. The J segment lost 0 bases and the V segment lost 3 bases, leaving 4 bases of the junction unmatched. The CDR3 has 16 amino acids. TCRdb's table, derived via immunoSEQ multiplex PCR, lists solely in-frame clones and lacks some. Here the sample spans approximately 170,000 clones, about 90% being singletons. The sequence was collected from a woman under 30 in good health and CMV-seropositive. V gene TRBV18 combines with J gene TRBJ1-3, with TRBD1 matching over 8 bases. The sample consisted of PBMCs. In DNA form, the CDR3 reads TGTGCCAGCTCACCCCGGACAGGGAACTCTGGAAACACCATATATTTT. This gives the protein CASSPRTGNSGNTIYF.